The clone carrying this T cell receptor beta chain has a handful of counts. Its antigen is not known. The record originates from a study of T cell responses to AZD1222 COVID-19 vaccine. Study-level findings and limits: Sampling that yielded the repertoires occurred only after the peak T cell response.

This table comes from immunoSEQ multiplex PCR, and its TCRdb copy is limited to in-frame clones, with some not included. The data show 90,000 to 120,000 clones, around 89% seen once. Germline V CDR1 and CDR2: SGHAT, FQNNGV. Trimming removed 5 bases at V and 4 bases at J, with 11 bases between. The CDR3 is 13 residues long. V is TRBV11-2 and J is TRBJ2-5; D might be TRBD1 (5 bases). The origin of this receptor is an adult in good health. The material sequenced was peripheral blood, taken on day 0 of AZD1222 vaccination. CDR3 residues: CASSETDRETQYF. CDR3 coding DNA: TGTGCCAGCAGCGAGACAGACCGAGAGACCCAGTACTTC.